The next 15 T cell receptor beta chains were all read from a single sample in a study of blood T cells in healthy people across ages. The authors ran a second PCR of roughly 6 to 12 cycles using a sample-barcoded 5' primer and a J-beta primer mix. TCRdb analysed the 5' RACE reads with MiXCR anew, one entry per CDR3 protein. The table includes 540,000 or so distinct CDR3 sequences, approximately 27% detected once. Sequences were obtained from blood. Source of these receptors: a woman in her 70s in good health.

V gene TRBV3-1 combines with J gene TRBJ2-5; TRBD2 might be the D (5 bases). TRBJ2-7 explains the end of the DNA better; the J call may be wrong. Per the germline V gene, CDR1 is LGHDT and CDR2 is YNNKEL (reference sequence). The length of the CDR3 is 12 residues. CDR3 residues: CASSPGFDEQYF. The DNA of the CDR3 is TGTGCCAGCAGCCCGGGGTTCGACGAGCAGTACTTC.

This sequence joins TRBV7-8 and TRBJ1-2; D remains ambiguous. The CDR3 runs to 12 residues. Trimming shortened V by 4 bases and J by 2 bases, and 5 bases separated the two germline ends. In germline, CDR1 is SGHVS, CDR2 FQNEAQ. CDR3 coding DNA: TGTGCCAGCAGCTCCACCAACTATGGCTACACCTTC. It translates to CASSSTNYGYTF.

V is TRBV28 and J is TRBJ1-2; D perhaps matches TRBD1 (5 bases). The CDR3 covers 15 residues. The V end lost 4 bases, the J end lost 2 bases, and 14 bases lay between the germline ends. CDR1 and CDR2 from the germline V gene are MDHEN and SYDVKM. In DNA, the CDR3 is TGTGCCAGCAGTTGGGGGGGGTCTACCAACTATGGCTACACCTTC. It translates to CASSWGGSTNYGYTF.

A word on this clonotype: Given a much more abundant clone one base away, this may be a read error. V gene TRBV7-6 combines with J gene TRBJ2-1; TRBD1 or TRBD2 may be the D gene (5 bases each). Germline V gene sequence: CDR1 SGHVS, CDR2 FNYEAQ. The CDR3 extends over 15 amino acids. CDR3 in DNA: TGTGCCAACAGCTTAGCCACTAGTAGGGGTGATGAGCAGTTCTTC. Encoded protein: CANSLATSRGDEQFF.

This clonotype occurred a few times. The V call is TRBV28, the J call TRBJ1-2, with D perhaps matching TRBD1 (6 bases). V was shortened by 2 bases and J by 0 bases, with 16 bases between the two germline ends. The CDR3 loop spans 17 amino acids. Germline CDR1 reads MDHEN; CDR2 reads SYDVKM. CDR3: CASSLSPGALANYGYTF. As DNA, the CDR3 is TGTGCCAGCAGTTTAAGTCCAGGGGCGCTAGCTAACTATGGCTACACCTTC.

In the case of this clonotype: A junction boundary mismatches the germline segment, possibly from a read error. The gene calls are TRBV7-7 and TRBJ2-1, with 10 bases fitting TRBD2. This CDR3 contains 15 residues. Per germline, CDR1 SSHAT and CDR2 FNYEAQ (reference sequence). The CDR3 nucleotides are TGTGCTAGCAGCCCCGGGACTAGCGATGGCCATGAGCAGTTCTTC. This encodes CASSPGTSDGHEQFF.

The chain links TRBV7-2 to TRBJ1-1; D remains ambiguous. Germline CDR1 and CDR2: SGHTA and FQGNSA. Trimming stripped 2 bases from V and 6 bases from J, with 10 bases between. There are 13 residues in the CDR3. The CDR3 is CASSLRRFSEAFF. In nucleotides, the CDR3 is TGTGCCAGCAGCTTACGGCGGTTTTCTGAAGCTTTCTTT.

This clonotype was counted a few times. This sequence joins TRBV7-2 and TRBJ2-5; 11 positions agree with TRBD2. In germline, CDR1 is SGHTA, CDR2 FQGNSA. The junction had 4 bases not matched to a gene; V was cut back by 6 bases and J by 4 bases. The CDR3 covers 14 residues. The CDR3 reads CASRYGTSGETQYF. DNA for the CDR3: TGTGCCAGCAGGTACGGGACTAGCGGAGAGACCCAGTACTTC.

CDR3 loop: CASSFMVASGHNEQFF. DNA of the CDR3: TGTGCCAGCAGCTTCATGGTGGCTAGCGGTCACAATGAGCAGTTCTTC. The chain recombines TRBV7-2 with TRBJ2-1; 7 positions agree with TRBD2. The germline gives CDR1 SGHTA, CDR2 FQGNSA. With V trimmed by 3 bases and J by 5 bases, 10 bases remained unmatched. The CDR3 is 16 residues long.

The chain combines TRBV7-9 with TRBJ1-5; TRBD1 might be the D (6 bases). The CDR3 runs to 14 residues. V was cut by 5 bases and J by 8 bases, with 16 bases left in between. From germline, CDR1 is SEHNR and CDR2 FQNEAQ (reference sequence). CDR3: CASSPGRTAEPQHF. The CDR3 DNA follows: TGTGCCAGCAGCCCGGGACGGACAGCGGAGCCCCAGCATTTT.

The chain has TRBV18 and TRBJ1-4, with 8 positions matching TRBD1. The CDR3 has 15 amino acids. The ends lost 6 bases at V and 8 bases at J; junction bases unmatched: 11. Germline loops: CDR1 KGHSH, CDR2 LQKENI. The CDR3 nucleotides read TGTGCCAGCTCGGAGATGGGACAGGTTGGGGAAAAACTGTTTTTT. Its protein is CASSEMGQVGEKLFF.

This chain joins TRBV7-3 and TRBJ2-7; either TRBD1 or TRBD2 may fit D (6 bases each). V gave up 5 bases and J gave up 4 bases, with 18 bases separating them. The CDR3 consists of 15 residues. Germline CDR1 reads SGHTA; CDR2 reads FQGTGA. This CDR3 is CASSPRGPSRYEQYF. The CDR3 DNA reads TGTGCCAGCAGCCCCCGGGGGCCGTCCAGATACGAGCAGTACTTC.

This clonotype showed up just once. The chain employs TRBV20-1 and TRBJ2-3; 8 nucleotides agree with TRBD2. Trimming at V came to 0 bases and at J to 4 bases, leaving 3 bases not matched to a gene. Germline CDR1 is DFQATT and CDR2 is SNEGSKA (reference sequence). CDR3 length: 14 residues. The DNA for the CDR3 is TGCAGTGCTAGAGACTCCGGGAGGGCAGATACGCAGTATTTT. This sequence encodes CSARDSGRADTQYF.

This clonotype was seen at least ten times. The V call is TRBV14, the J call TRBJ2-1, with 9 nucleotides matching TRBD1. The CDR3 covers 15 residues. J was trimmed by 8 bases and V by 1 base; bases with no gene match: 6. Per the germline V gene, CDR1 is SGHDN and CDR2 is FVKESK. This CDR3 reads CASSQVSGQGDEQFF. In DNA, the CDR3 is TGTGCCAGCAGCCAAGTTTCGGGACAGGGCGATGAGCAGTTCTTC.

Many counts were recorded for this clonotype. The rearrangement uses TRBV12-5 and TRBJ2-5; 7 bases are a match to TRBD2. V lost 6 bases, J lost 5 bases, and 6 bases stayed unmatched. This CDR3 region has 13 residues. Germline assignment: CDR1 LGHNT and CDR2 FRNRAP. The CDR3 here is CASGAGVDETQYF. CDR3 in DNA: TGTGCTAGTGGGGCGGGGGTCGATGAGACCCAGTACTTC.